Listed here is a single T cell receptor beta chain. Trimming took off 6 bases at V and 6 bases at J, with 15 bases between the two ends. The CDR3 contains 13 residues. Germline values: CDR1 SGDLS, CDR2 YYNGEE. The method was immunoSEQ multiplex PCR; TCRdb's version includes in-frame clones alone and lacks a portion of them. The sample lists over 70,000 clones, about 76% seen once, with 25% to 30% in the top ten. These data originate in a study of blood T cell repertoires in COVID-19. The gene calls are TRBV9 and TRBJ1-2; perhaps TRBD1 as D (5 bases). The source is a woman of 80 years or more with active or convalescent COVID-19. Sequencing input: peripheral blood. The CDR3 is CASKSQAPNGYTF. The CDR3 DNA is TGTGCCAGCAAGTCACAGGCGCCCAATGGCTACACCTTC.